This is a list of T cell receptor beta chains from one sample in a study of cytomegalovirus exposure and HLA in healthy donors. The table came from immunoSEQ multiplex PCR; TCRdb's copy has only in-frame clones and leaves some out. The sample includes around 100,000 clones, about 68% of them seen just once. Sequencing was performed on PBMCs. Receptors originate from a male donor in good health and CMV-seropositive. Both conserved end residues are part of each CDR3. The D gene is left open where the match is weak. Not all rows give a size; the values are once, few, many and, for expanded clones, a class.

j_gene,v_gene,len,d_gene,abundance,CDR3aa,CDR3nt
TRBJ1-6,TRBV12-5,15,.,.,CASVTGSSYNSPLHF,TGTGCTAGTGTAACGGGGAGCTCCTATAATTCACCCCTCCACTTT
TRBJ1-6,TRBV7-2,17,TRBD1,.,CASSPRETGTANSPLHF,TGTGCCAGCAGCCCACGCGAAACCGGGACAGCCAATTCACCCCTCCACTTT
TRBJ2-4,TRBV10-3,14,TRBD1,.,CAISRTGGESIQYF,TGTGCCATCAGTAGGACAGGGGGAGAGAGCATTCAGTACTTC
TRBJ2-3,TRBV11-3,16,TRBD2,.,CASSLGTSGATDTQYF,TGTGCCAGCAGCTTAGGGACTAGCGGGGCAACAGATACGCAGTATTTT
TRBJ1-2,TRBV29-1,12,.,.,CSVARGAQGYTF,TGCAGCGTTGCCCGGGGGGCGCAAGGCTACACCTTC
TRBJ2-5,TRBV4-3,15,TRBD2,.,CASSSSGGVQETQYF,TGCGCCAGCAGCAGTAGCGGGGGAGTTCAAGAGACCCAGTACTTC
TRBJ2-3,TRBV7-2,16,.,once,CASSLDPAGITDTQYF,TGTGCCAGCAGCTTAGACCCGGCCGGGATCACAGATACGCAGTATTTT
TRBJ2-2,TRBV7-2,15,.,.,CASTRSPVNTGELFF,TGTGCCAGCACCCGATCCCCGGTGAACACCGGGGAGCTGTTTTTT
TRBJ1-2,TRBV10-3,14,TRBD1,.,CAIRGQGRGGGYTF,TGTGCCATCAGGGGACAGGGGAGAGGGGGTGGCTACACCTTC
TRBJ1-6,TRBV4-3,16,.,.,CASSQAGGFNNSPLHF,TGCGCCAGCAGCCAAGCGGGGGGCTTCAATAATTCACCCCTCCACTTT
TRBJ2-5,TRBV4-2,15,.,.,CASSQARRDQETQYF,TGTGCCAGCAGCCAAGCCCGGAGAGATCAAGAGACCCAGTACTTC
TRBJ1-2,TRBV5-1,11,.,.,CASSWGQSYTF,TGCGCCAGCAGCTGGGGACAAAGCTACACCTTC
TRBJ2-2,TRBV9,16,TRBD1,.,CASSPRTGANTGELFF,TGTGCCAGCAGCCCGCGGACAGGGGCCAACACCGGGGAGCTGTTTTTT
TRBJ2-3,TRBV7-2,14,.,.,CASSTGLSTDTQYF,TGTGCCAGCAGCACGGGACTTTCCACAGATACGCAGTATTTT
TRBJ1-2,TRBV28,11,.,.,CASSLSYGYTF,TGTGCCAGCAGTTTGAGTTATGGCTACACCTTC
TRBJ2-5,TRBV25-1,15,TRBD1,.,CASSRQDRVEETQYF,TGTGCCAGCAGTCGACAAGACAGGGTGGAAGAGACCCAGTACTTC
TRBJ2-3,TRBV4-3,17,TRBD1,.,CASSHGTRTGGTDTQYF,TGCGCCAGCAGCCATGGAACCCGGACAGGGGGGACAGATACGCAGTATTTT
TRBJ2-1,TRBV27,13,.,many,CASSHTMAGEQFF,TGTGCCAGCAGTCACACTATGGCCGGTGAGCAGTTCTTC
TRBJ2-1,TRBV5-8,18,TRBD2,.,CASSPRLAGGYSYNEQFF,TGTGCCAGCAGCCCAAGACTAGCGGGGGGTTACTCCTACAATGAGCAGTTCTTC
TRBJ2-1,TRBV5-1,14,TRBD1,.,CASSWPTGVDEQFF,TGCGCCAGCAGCTGGCCGACAGGGGTGGACGAGCAGTTCTTC
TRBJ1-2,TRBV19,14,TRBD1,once,CASSIETGGYGYTF,TGTGCCAGTAGTATAGAAACAGGGGGCTATGGCTACACCTTC
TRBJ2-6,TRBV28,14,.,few,CASSPFSGANVLTF,TGTGCCAGCAGCCCATTCTCTGGGGCCAACGTCCTGACTTTC
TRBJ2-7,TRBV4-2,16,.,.,CASSQVGGTQTNEQYF,TGTGCCAGCAGCCAAGTTGGCGGGACTCAGACGAACGAGCAGTACTTC
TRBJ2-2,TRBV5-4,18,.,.,CASSLAFARARRTGELFF,TGTGCCAGCAGCTTGGCCTTTGCGCGGGCGAGGCGCACCGGGGAGCTGTTTTTT
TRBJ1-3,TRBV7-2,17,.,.,CASRSAGTRSSGNTIYF,TGTGCCAGCAGATCGGCCGGGACACGAAGCTCTGGAAACACCATATATTTT
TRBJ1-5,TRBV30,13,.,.,CAWSRLSNQPQHF,TGTGCCTGGAGTAGACTGAGCAATCAGCCCCAGCATTTT
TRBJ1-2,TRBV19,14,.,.,CASSSLGGSYGYTF,TGTGCCAGTAGCTCCCTGGGGGGTAGTTATGGCTACACCTTC
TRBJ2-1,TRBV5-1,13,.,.,CASSLFRGNEQFF,TGCGCCAGCAGCTTGTTCAGGGGAAATGAGCAGTTCTTC
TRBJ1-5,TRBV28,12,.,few,CASSPSGQPQHF,TGTGCCAGCAGCCCCAGTGGTCAGCCCCAGCATTTT
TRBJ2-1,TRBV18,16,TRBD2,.,CASSDQPLSGQDEQFF,TGTGCCAGCTCAGACCAACCACTTAGCGGGCAGGATGAGCAGTTCTTC
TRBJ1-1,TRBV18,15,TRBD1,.,CASSPETGADTEAFF,TGTGCCAGCTCCCCAGAAACAGGGGCGGACACTGAAGCTTTCTTT
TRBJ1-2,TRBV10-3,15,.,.,CAISESTREGSGYTF,TGTGCCATCAGTGAGTCGACCAGGGAAGGTTCTGGCTACACCTTC
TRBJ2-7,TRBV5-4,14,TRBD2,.,CASSWYAGGEGQYF,TGTGCCAGCAGCTGGTACGCGGGGGGCGAAGGGCAGTACTTC
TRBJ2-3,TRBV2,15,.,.,CASSELRAPGNTQYF,TGTGCCAGCAGTGAACTCCGGGCCCCGGGGAATACGCAGTATTTT
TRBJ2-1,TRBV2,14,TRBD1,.,CASNPGQGNNEQFF,TGTGCCAGCAATCCGGGACAGGGCAACAATGAGCAGTTCTTC
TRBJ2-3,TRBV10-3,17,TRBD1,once,CAIRKEPDRESTDTQYF,TGTGCCATCAGAAAGGAACCGGACAGGGAATCCACAGATACGCAGTATTTT
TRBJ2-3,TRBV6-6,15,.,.,CASSWGFGGADTQYF,TGTGCCAGCAGTTGGGGCTTCGGAGGGGCAGATACGCAGTATTTT